This TCR beta chain comes out of a study of CXCR3-negative and CXCR3-positive naive CD8 T cells. Whole-study context: A total of about 140 million TRB reads was generated, with about 1.5 +/- 0.3 million per library.

All CD8+ T cell subsets were sorted in triplicate at hundreds of thousands of cells each. Definition of naive CD8+ T cells rested on a CD45RO-CCR7+CD27+CD95- profile. Whole-study results and caveats: Expression of CXCR3 was partially reduced after cryopreservation, and fresh PBMCs were used in most assays. For CXCR3-positive naive cells, TRB CDR3s were more hydrophobic than those of CXCR3-negative naive cells.

Concerning this clonotype: No antigen is known for it.

This CDR3 region has 14 residues. Germline V CDR1 and CDR2: SGHRS, YFSETQ. UMI-tagged TRB cDNA libraries were built via 5' RACE. After re-calling the 5' RACE reads, TCRdb lists one entry per CDR3 protein, DNA absent. The sample has 100,000 to 150,000 distinct CDR3 sequences. The chain links TRBV5-1 to TRBJ1-1; TCRdb's D call of TRBD1 is untestable without DNA. The clonotype was recovered from a human donor in good health. Some clones in this sample may be carry-over from other donors' samples. Sequenced input: naive CXCR3+ CD8+ T cells from blood. Subset: CD45RO-CCR7+CD27+CD95- naive CD8+ T cells expressing CXCR3 (TNR3+). This CDR3 is CASSSTGIGTEAFF. Full variable domain (outside the CDR3, taken from reference TRBV5-1 and TRBJ1-1): KAGVTQTPRYLIKTRGQQVTLSCSPISGHRSVSWYQQTPGQGLQFLFEYFSETQRNKGNFPGRFSGRQFSNSRSEMNVSTLELGDSALYLCASSSTGIGTEAFFGQGTRLTVV.